This T cell receptor (beta chain) stems from a study of spatial heterogeneity in lung cancer. Study-wide context: Samples were donated by 72 untreated early-stage non-small cell lung cancer patients.

Sample time point: blood at routine non-recurrence follow-up after resection. The authors sequenced whole RNA from tumor, nontumor lung or frozen PBMC without sorting. Details on this clonotype: The antigen is not known.

TCR cDNA molecules each carried a unique molecular identifier. TCRdb reprocessed the 5' RACE reads via MiXCR and lists one record per CDR3 protein. The data contain about 120,000 distinct CDR3 sequences, more than 9% of them singletons. The CDR3 is made up of 15 amino acids. V shed 0 bases, J shed 7 bases, and the junction held 6 bases outside the gene matches. Per germline, CDR1 LGHNA and CDR2 YNFKEQ. Overall study findings and caveats: There were more appearances of ubiquitous expanded tumor TCRs in blood at resection than at follow-up.

The TCR sequence derives from a male donor with early-stage non-small cell lung cancer. The gene calls are TRBV4-2 and TRBJ2-1; 7 bases are a match to TRBD2. The starting material was PBMCs, obtained at follow-up. The CDR3 nucleotides are TGTGCCAGCAGCCAAGATCTCCTGGGGGGGAATGAGCAGTTCTTC. Amino acid sequence: CASSQDLLGGNEQFF.